Sequencing of this T cell receptor beta chain was carried out in a study of blood T cell repertoires in COVID-19. Original methodology: Amplification with reference gene primers provided the estimates of nucleated cell counts. Data came from immunoSEQ multiplex PCR; TCRdb stores just in-frame clones and leaves some out. V and J calls and clone size follow that table, whereas D and trimming were derived from the DNA. The sample includes around 300,000 clones, 88% of them seen just once. The CDR3 consists of 14 residues. The V end lost 2 bases, the J end lost 0 bases, and 7 bases lay between the germline ends. Germline lookup yields CDR1 WNHNN and CDR2 SYGVQD (reference sequence).

This TCR derives from a woman in her forties or fifties who had recovered from COVID-19. Sequencing was performed on PBMCs or T cells enriched from blood (not recorded which). The chain carries TRBV10-1 and TRBJ1-1; D is uncertain. CDR3 nucleotides: TGCGCCAGCAGTGAGCACGCGATGAACACTGAAGCTTTCTTT. This translates into CASSEHAMNTEAFF.